Below are 9 T cell receptor beta chains sequenced from a single sample in a study of regulatory T cells in long-lasting Graves disease. Both iRepertoire HTBI primers and Arm-PCR of CDR3 regions were used to build the TCR beta libraries. TCRdb called the multiplex PCR reads again in MiXCR, with one record for every CDR3 protein. The profile shows a few hundred thousand distinct CDR3 sequences, about 20% of them singletons. Time point noted: persistent/refractory GD, antithyroid drugs over 5 years with positive TRAb. Following extraction of RNA from PBMCs, that RNA was used to make the TCR library. The sample here was peripheral blood mononuclear cells (PBMCs), taken when the disease was refractory, from a patient treated with antithyroid drugs. Receptor source: a female donor with Graves disease.

In its sample, this clonotype was seen many times. This chain links TRBV14 with TRBJ2-7, with D perhaps assigned TRBD1 or TRBD2 (6 bases each). CDR1 is SGHDN and CDR2 is FVKESK in the germline V gene. The CDR3 is made up of 14 amino acids. The V end lost 4 bases, the J end lost 3 bases, and 13 bases lay between the germline ends. As DNA, the CDR3 is TGTGCCAGCAGCCCCGGGGGCCAGATCTACGAGCAGTACTTC. Encoded protein: CASSPGGQIYEQYF. Full variable domain (missing parts from reference TRBV14 and TRBJ2-7): EAGVTQFPSHSVIEKGQTVTLRCDPISGHDNLYWYRRVMGKEIKFLLHFVKESKQDESGMPNNRFLAERTGGTYSTLKVQPAELEDSGVYFCASSPGGQIYEQYFGPGTRLTVT.

The table lists this clonotype with a few counts. J is TRBJ1-1 and V is TRBV5-6; D perhaps matches TRBD1 (5 bases). This CDR3 spans 16 amino acids. Germline assignment: CDR1 SGHDT and CDR2 YYEEEE. The V end lost 1 base, the J end lost 0 bases, and 13 bases lay between the germline ends. CDR3 region: CASSLCSRVMNTEAFF. The CDR3 nucleotides are TGTGCCAGCAGCTTGTGTTCCAGGGTCATGAACACTGAAGCTTTCTTT. Filled out from reference TRBV5-6 and TRBJ1-1, the complete variable domain reads DAGVTQSPTHLIKTRGQQVTLRCSPKSGHDTVSWYQQALGQGPQFIFQYYEEEERQRGNFPDRFSGHQFPNYSSELNVNALLLGDSALYLCASSLCSRVMNTEAFFGQGTRLTVV.

Concerning this clonotype itself: This could be a read error, since a much larger clone is one nucleotide away. This chain uses TRBV6-9 with TRBJ1-1; 7 nucleotides align to TRBD1. Germline V gives CDR1 MNHGY, CDR2 SVAAGI. The CDR3 contains 15 residues. This chain's CDR3 is CAGSFRDRANTEAFF. DNA for the CDR3: TGTGCCGGCAGTTTCCGGGACAGAGCGAACACTGAAGCTTTCTTT.

The chain couples TRBV28 to TRBJ2-1; D unresolved. V dropped 8 bases and J dropped 5 bases, with 19 bases sitting between them. Germline lookup yields CDR1 MDHEN and CDR2 SYDVKM. There are 15 residues in the CDR3. CDR3 DNA: TGTGCCAGCCTCTTACGGAAACTCCCCCACAATGAGCAGTTCTTC. Residues: CASLLRKLPHNEQFF.

The rearrangement uses TRBV30 and TRBJ1-5; no definite D call. Germline V CDR1 and CDR2: GTSNPN, SVGIG (reference sequence). The CDR3 is 14 amino acids. V was cut by 0 bases and J by 0 bases, with 6 bases left in between. CDR3 sequence (DNA): TGTGCCTGGAGTGTGGGTCATAGCAATCAGCCCCAGCATTTT. Translating gives CAWSVGHSNQPQHF.

V usage is TRBV29-1 and J usage is TRBJ2-5; 7 bases map to TRBD1. CDR3 length: 12 residues. Germline V gene lookup returns CDR1 SQVTM and CDR2 ANQGSEA. V gave up 4 bases and J gave up 5 bases; unmatched junction bases: 4. CDR3: CSVGQGWETQYF. In DNA, the CDR3 is TGCAGCGTTGGACAGGGTTGGGAGACCCAGTACTTC.

The gene calls are TRBV5-8 and TRBJ1-5; no clear D. The CDR3 loop spans 15 amino acids. The V end lost 4 bases, the J end lost 7 bases, and 18 bases lay between the germline ends. The germline CDR1 and CDR2 sequences are SGHTS and YDEGEE. The CDR3 reads CASSQLFVLHQPQHF. The CDR3 bases are TGTGCCAGCAGCCAACTGTTCGTCTTACACCAGCCCCAGCATTTT.

This clonotype was detected only a few times. The chain links TRBV19 to TRBJ1-1; maybe TRBD1 (5 bases). V was cut by 7 bases and J by 1 base, with 16 bases left in between. From germline, CDR1 is LNHDA and CDR2 SQIVND (reference sequence). This CDR3 contains 15 residues. This CDR3 reads CASTLWGRSNTEAFF. The CDR3 coding sequence is TGTGCCAGTACCCTCTGGGGCAGATCGAACACTGAAGCTTTCTTT.

The chain has TRBV12-3 or TRBV12-4 and TRBJ2-7; a possible D gene is TRBD2 (6 bases). The CDR3 is 12 residues long. Trimming left V 3 bases short and J 8 bases short, with 11 bases between. CDR3 sequence reads: CASSFPGGKQYF. The CDR3 bases are TGTGCCAGCAGTTTTCCGGGCGGGAAGCAGTACTTC.